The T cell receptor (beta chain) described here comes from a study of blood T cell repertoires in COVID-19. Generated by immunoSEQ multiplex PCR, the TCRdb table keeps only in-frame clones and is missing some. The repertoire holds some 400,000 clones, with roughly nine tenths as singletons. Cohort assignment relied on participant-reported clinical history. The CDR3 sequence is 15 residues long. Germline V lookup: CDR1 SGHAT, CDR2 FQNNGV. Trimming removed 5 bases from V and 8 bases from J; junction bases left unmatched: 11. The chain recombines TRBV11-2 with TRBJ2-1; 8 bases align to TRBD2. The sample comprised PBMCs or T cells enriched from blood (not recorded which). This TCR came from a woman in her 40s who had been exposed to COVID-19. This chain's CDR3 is CASSPHSGGRDEQFF. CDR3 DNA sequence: TGTGCCAGCAGCCCTCACTCGGGGGGGAGGGATGAGCAGTTCTTC.